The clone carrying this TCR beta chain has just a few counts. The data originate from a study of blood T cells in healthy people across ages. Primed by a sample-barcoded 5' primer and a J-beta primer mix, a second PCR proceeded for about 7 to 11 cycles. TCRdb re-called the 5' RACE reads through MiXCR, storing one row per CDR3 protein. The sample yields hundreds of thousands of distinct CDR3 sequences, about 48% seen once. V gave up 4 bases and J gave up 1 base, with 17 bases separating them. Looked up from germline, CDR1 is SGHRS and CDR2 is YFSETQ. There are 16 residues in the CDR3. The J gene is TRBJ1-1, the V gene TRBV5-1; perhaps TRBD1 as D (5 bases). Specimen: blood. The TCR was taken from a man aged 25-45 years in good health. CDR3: CASSATMGRANTEAFF. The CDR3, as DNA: TGCGCCAGCAGCGCCACCATGGGCAGGGCGAACACTGAAGCTTTCTTT.